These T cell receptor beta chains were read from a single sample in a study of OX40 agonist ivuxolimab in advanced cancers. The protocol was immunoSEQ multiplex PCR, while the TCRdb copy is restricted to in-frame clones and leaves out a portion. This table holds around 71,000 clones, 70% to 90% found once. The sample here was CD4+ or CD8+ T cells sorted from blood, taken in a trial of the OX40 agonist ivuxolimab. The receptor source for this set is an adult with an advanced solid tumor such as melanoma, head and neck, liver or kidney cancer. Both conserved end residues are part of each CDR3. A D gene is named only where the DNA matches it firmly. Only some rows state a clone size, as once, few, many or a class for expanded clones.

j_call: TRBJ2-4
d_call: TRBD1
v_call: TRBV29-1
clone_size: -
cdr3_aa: CSVEVTGVQYF
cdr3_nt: TGCAGCGTTGAAGTGACAGGGGTTCAGTACTTC

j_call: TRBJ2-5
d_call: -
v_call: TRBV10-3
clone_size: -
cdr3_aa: CAISETPGAQETQYF
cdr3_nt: TGTGCCATCAGTGAGACTCCGGGAGCCCAAGAGACCCAGTACTTC

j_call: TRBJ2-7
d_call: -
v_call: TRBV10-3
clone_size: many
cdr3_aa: CAISEVASSYEQYF
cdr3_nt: TGTGCCATCAGTGAGGTCGCAAGCTCCTACGAGCAGTACTTC

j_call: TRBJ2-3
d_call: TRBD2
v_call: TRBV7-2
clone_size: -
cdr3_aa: CATSKAGAGTQYF
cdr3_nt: TGTGCCACCTCAAAAGCGGGGGCAGGGACGCAGTATTTT

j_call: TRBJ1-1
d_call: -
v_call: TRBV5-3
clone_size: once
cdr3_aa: CASSLEGRWEGEAFF
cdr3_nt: TGTGCCAGCAGCTTGGAGGGGCGGTGGGAAGGCGAAGCTTTCTTT

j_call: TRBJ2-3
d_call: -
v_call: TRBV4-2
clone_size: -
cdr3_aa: CASSQDWGSTDTQYF
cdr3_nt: TGTGCCAGCAGCCAAGATTGGGGCAGCACAGATACGCAGTATTTT

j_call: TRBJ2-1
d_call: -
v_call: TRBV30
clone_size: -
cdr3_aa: CACQKGLSSYNEQFF
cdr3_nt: TGTGCCTGTCAAAAAGGGCTTAGCTCCTACAATGAGCAGTTCTTC

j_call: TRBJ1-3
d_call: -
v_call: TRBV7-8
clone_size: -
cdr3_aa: CASSLAFSGNTIYF
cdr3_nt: TGTGCCAGCAGCTTAGCATTCTCTGGAAACACCATATATTTT

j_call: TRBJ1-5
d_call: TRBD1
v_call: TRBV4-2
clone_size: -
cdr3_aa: CASSRQGAYQPQHF
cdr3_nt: TGTGCCAGCAGCCGGCAGGGGGCCTATCAGCCCCAGCATTTT

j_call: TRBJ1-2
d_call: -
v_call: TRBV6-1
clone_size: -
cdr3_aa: CASSELASPGYTF
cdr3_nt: TGTGCCAGCAGTGAATTGGCTAGCCCTGGCTACACCTTC

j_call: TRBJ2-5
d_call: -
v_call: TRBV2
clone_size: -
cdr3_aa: CASSDRERKLETQYF
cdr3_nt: TGTGCCAGCAGTGATAGGGAGCGGAAGCTAGAGACCCAGTACTTC

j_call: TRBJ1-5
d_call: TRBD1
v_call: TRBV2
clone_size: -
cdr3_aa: CASRNQGAGNQPQHF
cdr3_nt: TGTGCCAGCAGGAACCAGGGGGCTGGCAATCAGCCCCAGCATTTT

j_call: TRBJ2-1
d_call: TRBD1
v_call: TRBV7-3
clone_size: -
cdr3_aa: CASSPPGQGAGEQFF
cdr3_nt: TGTGCCAGCAGCCCACCGGGACAGGGGGCAGGTGAGCAGTTCTTC

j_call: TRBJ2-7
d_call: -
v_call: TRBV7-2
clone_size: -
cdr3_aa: CASSLARRGAPYEQYF
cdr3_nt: TGTGCCAGCAGCTTAGCGCGAAGGGGCGCCCCCTACGAGCAGTACTTC

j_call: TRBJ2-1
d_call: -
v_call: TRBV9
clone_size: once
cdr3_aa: CASSVDQGPEEQFF
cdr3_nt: TGTGCCAGCAGCGTAGATCAGGGCCCGGAGGAGCAGTTCTTC

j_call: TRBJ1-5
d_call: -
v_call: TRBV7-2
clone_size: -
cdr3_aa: CASSPRWDQPQHF
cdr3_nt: TGTGCCAGCAGCCCTAGATGGGATCAGCCCCAGCATTTT

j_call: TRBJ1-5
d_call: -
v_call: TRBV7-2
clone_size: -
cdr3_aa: CASSLQENQPQHF
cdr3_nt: TGTGCCAGCAGCCTTCAGGAGAATCAGCCCCAGCATTTT

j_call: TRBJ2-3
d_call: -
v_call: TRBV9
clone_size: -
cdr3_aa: CASSVALATDTQYF
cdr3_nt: TGTGCCAGCAGCGTAGCACTAGCCACAGATACGCAGTATTTT

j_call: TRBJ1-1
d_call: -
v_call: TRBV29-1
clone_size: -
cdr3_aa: CSGQGFELTEAFF
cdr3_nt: TGCAGCGGCCAGGGTTTCGAGCTGACTGAAGCTTTCTTT

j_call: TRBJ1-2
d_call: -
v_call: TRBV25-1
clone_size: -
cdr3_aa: CASSFGQNYGYTF
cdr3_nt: TGTGCCAGTTCCTTCGGACAGAACTATGGCTACACCTTC

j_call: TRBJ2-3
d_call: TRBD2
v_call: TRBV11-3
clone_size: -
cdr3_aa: CASSPSGVAGSDTQYF
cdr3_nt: TGTGCCAGCAGCCCAAGTGGGGTAGCGGGATCAGATACGCAGTATTTT

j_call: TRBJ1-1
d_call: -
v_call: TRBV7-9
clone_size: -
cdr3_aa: CASSLAGGGTEAFF
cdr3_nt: TGTGCCAGCAGCTTAGCCGGCGGGGGCACTGAAGCTTTCTTT

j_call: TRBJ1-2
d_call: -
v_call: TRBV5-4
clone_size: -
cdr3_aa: CASSLAIGGYTF
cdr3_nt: TGTGCCAGCAGCTTGGCCATTGGGGGCTACACCTTC

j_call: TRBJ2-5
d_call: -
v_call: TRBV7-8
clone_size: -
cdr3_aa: CASRGYGKEETQYF
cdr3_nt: TGTGCCAGCCGGGGGTACGGTAAGGAGGAGACCCAGTACTTC

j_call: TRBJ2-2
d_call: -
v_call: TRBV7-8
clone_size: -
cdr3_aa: CASSLAQLNTGELFF
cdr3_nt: TGTGCCAGCAGCTTAGCCCAGCTGAACACCGGGGAGCTGTTTTTT

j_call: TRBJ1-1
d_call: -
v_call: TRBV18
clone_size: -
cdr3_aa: CASSSTQGKQIGDTEAFF
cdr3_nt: TGTGCCAGCTCATCAACGCAGGGAAAACAGATCGGGGACACTGAAGCTTTCTTT

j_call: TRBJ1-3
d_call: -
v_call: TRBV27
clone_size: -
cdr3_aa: CASSLGRSGNTIYF
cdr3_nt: TGTGCCAGCAGTTTAGGGCGCTCTGGAAACACCATATATTTT

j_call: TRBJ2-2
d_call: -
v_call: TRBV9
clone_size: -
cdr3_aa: CASSVGITNTGELFF
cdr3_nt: TGTGCCAGCAGCGTAGGTATCACGAACACCGGGGAGCTGTTTTTT

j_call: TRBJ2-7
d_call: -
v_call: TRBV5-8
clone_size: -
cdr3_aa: CASSQKRDTYEQYF
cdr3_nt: TGTGCCAGCAGCCAAAAACGGGACACCTACGAGCAGTACTTC

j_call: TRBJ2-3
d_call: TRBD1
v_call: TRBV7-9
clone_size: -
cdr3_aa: CASSPWTGTSTDTQYF
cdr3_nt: TGTGCCAGCAGCCCGTGGACAGGGACTAGCACAGATACGCAGTATTTT

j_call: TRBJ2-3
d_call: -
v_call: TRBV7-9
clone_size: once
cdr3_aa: CASSLDYTDTQYF
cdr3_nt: TGTGCCAGCAGCTTAGACTACACAGATACGCAGTATTTT

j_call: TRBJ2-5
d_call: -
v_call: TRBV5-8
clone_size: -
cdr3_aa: CASSLRAGWETQYF
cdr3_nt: TGTGCCAGCAGCTTGAGGGCAGGGTGGGAGACCCAGTACTTC

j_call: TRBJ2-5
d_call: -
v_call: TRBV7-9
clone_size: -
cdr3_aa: CASSLGGGVETQYF
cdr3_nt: TGTGCCAGCAGCTTAGGTGGAGGGGTCGAGACCCAGTACTTC

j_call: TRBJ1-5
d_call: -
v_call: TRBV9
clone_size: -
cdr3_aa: CASSVGQGLDSNQPQHF
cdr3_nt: TGTGCCAGCAGCGTAGGTCAGGGGCTCGATAGCAATCAGCCCCAGCATTTT

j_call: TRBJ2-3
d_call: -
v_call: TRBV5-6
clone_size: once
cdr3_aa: CASSRSLRDTQYF
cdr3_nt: TGTGCCAGCAGCCGATCGTTACGAGATACGCAGTATTTT

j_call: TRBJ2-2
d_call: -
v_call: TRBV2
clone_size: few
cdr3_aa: CASSAPGLPSSGELFF
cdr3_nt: TGTGCCAGCAGTGCTCCGGGACTTCCCTCGTCCGGGGAGCTGTTTTTT

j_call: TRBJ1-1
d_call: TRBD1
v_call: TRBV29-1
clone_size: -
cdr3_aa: CSVGDSSNTEAFF
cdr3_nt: TGCAGCGTGGGGGACAGTTCGAACACTGAAGCTTTCTTT

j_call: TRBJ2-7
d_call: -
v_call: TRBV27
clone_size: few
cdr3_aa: CASSFYGSYEQYF
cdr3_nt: TGTGCCAGCAGTTTTTACGGGTCCTACGAGCAGTACTTC

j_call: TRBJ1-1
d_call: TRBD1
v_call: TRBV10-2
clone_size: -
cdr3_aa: CASRILQGANTEAFF
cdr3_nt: TGCGCCAGCAGGATCCTCCAGGGGGCGAACACTGAAGCTTTCTTT

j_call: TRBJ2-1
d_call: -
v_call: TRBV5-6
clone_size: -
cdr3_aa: CASSLLRESSYNEQFF
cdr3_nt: TGCGCCAGCAGCCTCCTAAGGGAGAGCTCCTACAATGAGCAGTTCTTC

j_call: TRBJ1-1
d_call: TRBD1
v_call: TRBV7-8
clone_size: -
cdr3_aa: CASSLTGGTEAFF
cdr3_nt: TGTGCCAGCAGCTTAACAGGGGGCACTGAAGCTTTCTTT

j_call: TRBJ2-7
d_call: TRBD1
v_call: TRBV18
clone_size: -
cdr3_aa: CASSGDRQDEQYF
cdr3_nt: TGTGCCAGCTCAGGGGACAGGCAAGACGAGCAGTACTTC

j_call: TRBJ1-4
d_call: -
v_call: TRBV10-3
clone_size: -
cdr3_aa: CAISQAGENGNEKLFF
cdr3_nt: TGTGCCATCAGCCAAGCAGGGGAAAATGGTAATGAAAAACTGTTTTTT

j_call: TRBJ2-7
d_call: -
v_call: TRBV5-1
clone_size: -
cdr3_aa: CASSLMRGPYEQYF
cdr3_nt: TGCGCCAGCAGCTTGATGCGTGGGCCCTACGAGCAGTACTTC

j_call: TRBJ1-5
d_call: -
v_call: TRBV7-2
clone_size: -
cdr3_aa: CASSLWGQPQHF
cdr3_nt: TGTGCCAGCAGCTTATGGGGTCAGCCCCAGCATTTT

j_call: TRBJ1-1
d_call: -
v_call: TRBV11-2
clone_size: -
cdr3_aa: CASSLQGRGEAFF
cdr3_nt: TGTGCCAGCAGCTTACAGGGCAGAGGTGAAGCTTTCTTT

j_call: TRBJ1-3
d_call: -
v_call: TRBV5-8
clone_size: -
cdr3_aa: CASSLVTGPGNTIYF
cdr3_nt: TGTGCCAGCAGCCTAGTGACAGGCCCTGGAAACACCATATATTTT

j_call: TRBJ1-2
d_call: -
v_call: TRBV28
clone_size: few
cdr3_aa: CAIGPYGYTF
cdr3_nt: TGTGCCATCGGGCCGTATGGCTACACCTTC

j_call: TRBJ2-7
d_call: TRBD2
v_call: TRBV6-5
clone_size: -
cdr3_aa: CASSSRTRSVEEQYF
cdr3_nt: TGTGCCAGCAGTTCCCGGACTAGGTCTGTGGAAGAGCAGTACTTC

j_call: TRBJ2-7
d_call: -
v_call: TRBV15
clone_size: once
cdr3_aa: CATSRDRGSYEQYF
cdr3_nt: TGTGCCACCAGCAGAGATAGAGGGTCCTACGAGCAGTACTTC

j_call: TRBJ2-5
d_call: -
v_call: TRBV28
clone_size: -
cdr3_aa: CASQQVPYSRETQYF
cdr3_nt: TGTGCCAGCCAGCAAGTACCCTACAGTCGAGAGACCCAGTACTTC

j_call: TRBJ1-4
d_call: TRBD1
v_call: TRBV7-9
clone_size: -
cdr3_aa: CASSGTAPNEKLFF
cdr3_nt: TGTGCCAGCAGCGGGACAGCACCAAATGAAAAACTGTTTTTT

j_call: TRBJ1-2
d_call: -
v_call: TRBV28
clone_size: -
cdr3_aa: CASSRERGYTF
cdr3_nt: TGTGCCAGCAGTCGCGAACGGGGCTACACCTTC

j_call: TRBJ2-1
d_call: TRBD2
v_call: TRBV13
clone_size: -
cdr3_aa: CASSFSFFSGKPYNEQFF
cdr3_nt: TGTGCCAGCAGCTTCTCCTTCTTTAGCGGGAAACCCTACAATGAGCAGTTCTTC

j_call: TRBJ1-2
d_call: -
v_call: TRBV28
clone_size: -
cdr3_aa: CASSSGPAGNGYTF
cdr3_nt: TGTGCCAGCAGCTCGGGCCCGGCTGGGAATGGCTACACCTTC

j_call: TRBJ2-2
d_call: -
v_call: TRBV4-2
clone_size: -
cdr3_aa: CASSLARGLTGELFF
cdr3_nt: TGTGCCAGCAGCTTGGCTCGGGGTTTGACCGGGGAGCTGTTTTTT

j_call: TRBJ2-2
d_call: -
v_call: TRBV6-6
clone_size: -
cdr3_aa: CASSYSRANTGELFF
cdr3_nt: TGTGCCAGCAGTTACTCTCGGGCCAACACCGGGGAGCTGTTTTTT